The TCR beta chain under discussion was sequenced for a study of breast tumors, draining lymph nodes, adjacent tissues. This clonotype has ten or more counts. Its antigen is not identified. Whole-study findings and limits: Compared with basal-like, luminal-like tumors shared significantly more repertoire with nontumor tissue.

The lymph nodes were axillary draining lymph nodes from breast cancer patients. CDR3 length equals 13 residues. V was cut by 2 bases and J by 4 bases, with 8 bases left in between. Germline lookup yields CDR1 WSHSY and CDR2 SAAADI. TCRdb reanalysed the multiplex PCR reads using MiXCR and keeps one entry per CDR3 protein. The sample shows about 180,000 distinct CDR3 sequences, around 33% of them seen only once. This clonotype was sampled from a female donor with breast cancer. Some clones in this sample may be carry-over from other donors' samples. The chain employs TRBV10-2 and TRBJ1-2, with TRBD1 as a possible D gene (5 bases). The specimen sequenced was axillary lymph node tissue. The CDR3 sequence: CASSENTGYGYTF. CDR3 DNA: TGCGCCAGCAGTGAGAATACAGGCTATGGCTACACCTTC.